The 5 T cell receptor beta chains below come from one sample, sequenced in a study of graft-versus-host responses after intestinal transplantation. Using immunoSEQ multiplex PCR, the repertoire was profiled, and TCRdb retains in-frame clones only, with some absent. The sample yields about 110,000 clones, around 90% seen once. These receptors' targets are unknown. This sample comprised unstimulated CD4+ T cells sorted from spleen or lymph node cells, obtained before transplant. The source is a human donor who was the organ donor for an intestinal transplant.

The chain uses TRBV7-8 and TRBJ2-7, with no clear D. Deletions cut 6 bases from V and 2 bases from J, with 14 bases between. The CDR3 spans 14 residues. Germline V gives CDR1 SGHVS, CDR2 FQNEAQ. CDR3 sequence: CASSRRLAPYEQYF. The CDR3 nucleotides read TGTGCCAGCAGTCGCCGACTCGCTCCCTACGAGCAGTACTTC.

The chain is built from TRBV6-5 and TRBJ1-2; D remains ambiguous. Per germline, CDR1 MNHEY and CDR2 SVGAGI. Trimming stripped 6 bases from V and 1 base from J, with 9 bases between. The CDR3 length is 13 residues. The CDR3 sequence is CASSRGDNYGYTF. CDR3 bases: TGTGCCAGCAGCCGCGGGGATAACTATGGCTACACCTTC.

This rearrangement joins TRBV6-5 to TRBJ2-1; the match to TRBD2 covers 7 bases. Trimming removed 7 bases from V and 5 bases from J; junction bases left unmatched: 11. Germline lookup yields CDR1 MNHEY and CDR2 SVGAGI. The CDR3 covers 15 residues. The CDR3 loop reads CASKPGGGRDNEQFF. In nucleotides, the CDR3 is TGTGCCAGCAAACCCGGTGGCGGGAGAGACAATGAGCAGTTCTTC.

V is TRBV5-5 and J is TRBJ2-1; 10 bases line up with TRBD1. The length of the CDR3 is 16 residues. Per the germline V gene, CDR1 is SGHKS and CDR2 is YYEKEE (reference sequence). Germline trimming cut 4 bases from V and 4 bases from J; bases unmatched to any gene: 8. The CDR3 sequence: CASSPGQGIQYNEQFF. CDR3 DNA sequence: TGTGCCAGCAGCCCGGGACAGGGGATTCAGTACAATGAGCAGTTCTTC.

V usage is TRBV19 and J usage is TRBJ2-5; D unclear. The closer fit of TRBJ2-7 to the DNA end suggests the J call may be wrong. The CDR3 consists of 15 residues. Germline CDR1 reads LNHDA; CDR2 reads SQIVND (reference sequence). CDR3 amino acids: CASSIDLNSRNEQYF. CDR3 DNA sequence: TGTGCCAGTAGTATAGATCTAAACAGTAGGAACGAGCAGTACTTC.